This is a list of T cell receptor beta chains from one sample in a study of cytomegalovirus exposure and HLA in healthy donors. Clones were sequenced by immunoSEQ multiplex PCR, and TCRdb holds only the in-frame ones, with some missing. The table records under 150,000 clones, over 75% of them present only once. The specimen was PBMCs. The receptors come from a male donor in good health and CMV-seronegative. Both conserved end residues are part of each CDR3. The D gene is left open where the match is weak.

j_gene	len	d_gene	v_gene	CDR3aa	CDR3nt
TRBJ2-7	15	NA	TRBV11-2	CASSSNTGMEGEQYF	TGTGCCAGCAGCTCAAATACAGGGATGGAAGGCGAGCAGTACTTC
TRBJ2-7	15	NA	TRBV13	CASSPPLPSSYEQYF	TGTGCCAGCAGCCCCCCCCTCCCGAGCTCCTACGAGCAGTACTTC
TRBJ2-2	12	NA	TRBV29-1	CSGTTLTGELFF	TGCAGCGGGACTACACTCACCGGGGAGCTGTTTTTT
TRBJ2-5	14	TRBD2	TRBV19	CASNAGLAEETQYF	TGTGCCAGTAACGCTGGGCTAGCGGAAGAGACCCAGTACTTC
TRBJ2-5	14	TRBD2	TRBV7-2	CASSFAGGPETQYF	TGTGCCAGCAGCTTCGCGGGAGGGCCAGAGACCCAGTACTTC
TRBJ1-4	14	TRBD1	TRBV18	CASSPGTGDEKLFF	TGTGCCAGCTCACCAGGGACAGGGGATGAAAAACTGTTTTTT
TRBJ2-2	16	NA	TRBV5-1	CASSPRVAEDTGELFF	TGCGCCAGCAGCCCCCGAGTAGCGGAGGACACCGGGGAGCTGTTTTTT
TRBJ2-7	13	NA	TRBV10-3	CAISETERNEQYF	TGTGCCATCAGTGAAACAGAACGTAACGAGCAGTACTTC
TRBJ2-1	14	NA	TRBV5-6	CASSFSGPGNEQFF	TGTGCCAGCAGCTTTTCTGGGCCGGGGAATGAGCAGTTCTTC
TRBJ1-1	13	TRBD1	TRBV5-4	CATDRGRDTEAFF	TGTGCCACCGACAGGGGGCGGGACACTGAAGCTTTCTTT
TRBJ1-2	14	NA	TRBV19	CASSKGGGRNGYTF	TGTGCCAGTAGTAAGGGCGGGGGGCGGAATGGCTACACCTTC
TRBJ2-7	13	NA	TRBV25-1	CASRTAGDYEQYF	TGTGCCAGCAGGACCGCAGGGGACTACGAGCAGTACTTC
TRBJ2-6	19	TRBD2	TRBV19	CASSTRTSGSYTGANVLTF	TGTGCCAGTAGTACCCGGACTAGCGGGAGTTACACTGGGGCCAACGTCCTGACTTTC
TRBJ2-1	15	NA	TRBV7-2	CASSSSSGGYNEQFF	TGTGCCAGCAGCTCCTCCTCGGGCGGGTACAATGAGCAGTTCTTC